These 5 T cell receptor beta chains were all obtained from the same sample, sequenced in a study of PD-1 blockade in classical Hodgkin lymphoma. The sample's time point: cycle 4 day 1 (C4D1), after five to seven weeks of nivolumab. Patients all relapsed after autologous stem cell transplantation, and there was variation in brentuximab vedotin exposure. The study purified CD4+ T cells from thawed PBMCs using magnetic negative selection. TCRdb's table, derived via immunoSEQ multiplex PCR, lists solely in-frame clones and lacks some. The sample includes tens of thousands of clones, 80% of them seen just once. Material: CD4+ T cells from blood, obtained before the fourth cycle of nivolumab. These receptors originate from a human donor with classical Hodgkin lymphoma.

The V call is TRBV30, the J call TRBJ1-2; the match to TRBD1 covers 10 bases. Germline CDR1 GTSNPN, CDR2 SVGIG (reference sequence). J lost 8 bases, V lost 5 bases, and 14 bases had no gene match. The CDR3 has 15 amino acids. CDR3 loop: CAWVLKSGTGAGYTF. The CDR3 nucleotides are TGTGCCTGGGTGCTAAAATCCGGGACAGGGGCCGGCTACACCTTC.

The rearrangement joins TRBV29-1 to TRBJ1-2, with 8 bases lining up with TRBD1. The ends lost 6 bases at V and 0 bases at J; junction bases unmatched: 12. The length of the CDR3 is 16 residues. Germline CDR1 reads SQVTM; CDR2 reads ANQGSEA. CDR3 amino acids: CSVPPGQDHTNYGYTF. CDR3 sequence (DNA): TGCAGCGTGCCGCCGGGACAGGACCATACTAACTATGGCTACACCTTC.

Only one count was recorded for this clone. This chain joins TRBV18 and TRBJ2-5; the D gene is possibly TRBD1 (5 bases). V lost 3 bases, J lost 1 base, and 9 bases lay in between. The CDR3 is made up of 14 amino acids. Per germline, CDR1 KGHSH and CDR2 LQKENI. CDR3 bases: TGTGCCAGCTCACCGCAGGGTGGCCAAGAGACCCAGTACTTC. Its protein product is CASSPQGGQETQYF.

To note about this clone: The junction departs from germline at one end; a sequencing error may be responsible. V is TRBV6-5 and J is TRBJ2-7; D may be TRBD1 (5 bases). In germline, CDR1 is MNHEY, CDR2 SVGAGI. The CDR3 runs 11 residues. CDR3 sequence reads: CASSYQGSWNF. The CDR3 DNA follows: TGTGCCAGCAGTTACCAGGGTTCTTGGAACTTC.

This clone is a singleton in its sample. This sequence joins TRBV18 and TRBJ1-6, with 11 bases aligning to TRBD1. Germline loops: CDR1 KGHSH, CDR2 LQKENI. The junction had 4 bases not matched to a gene; V was cut back by 5 bases and J by 10 bases. CDR3 size: 14 residues. DNA for the CDR3: TGTGCCAGCTCAAGGGACAGGGGGGACTCACCCCTCCACTTT. Translating gives CASSRDRGDSPLHF. Complete variable domain (other parts from reference TRBV18 and TRBJ1-6): NAGVMQNPRHLVRRRGQEARLRCSPMKGHSHVYWYRQLPEEGLKFMVYLQKENIIDESGMPKERFSAEFPKEGPSILRIQQVVRGDSAAYFCASSRDRGDSPLHFGNGTRLTVT.